The 24 T cell receptor beta chains listed next were all sequenced from one sample in a study of Graves' ophthalmopathy and Graves' hyperthyroidism. RNA transcripts yielded amplified TCR beta CDR3 regions. First-round RT-PCR employed HTBI primers, with a second-round multiplex PCR after it. TCRdb used MiXCR to reprocess the multiplex PCR reads, holding one entry per CDR3 protein. Of approximately 700,000 distinct CDR3 sequences detected, over 40% appear once; the ten largest clones hold roughly 3%. The sequencing sample was made of peripheral blood. Source of these receptors: an adult man with Graves' ophthalmopathy.

To note about this clonotype: A clone one base away is much larger, so this may be a read error. The chain combines TRBV7-9 with TRBJ1-3, with 7 positions matching TRBD1. This CDR3 is 16 amino acids long. Germline loops: CDR1 SEHNR, CDR2 FQNEAQ (reference sequence). CDR3 in amino acids: CVSSPQDRTSGNTIYF. In nucleotides, the CDR3 is TGTGTCAGCAGCCCCCAGGACAGGACCTCTGGAAACACCATATATTTT.

As to this clonotype: The junction shows a germline mismatch at one end, possibly a read error. V usage is TRBV5-5 and J usage is TRBJ1-4, with D perhaps TRBD1 (5 bases). CDR1 and CDR2 from the germline V gene are SGHKS and YYEKEE (reference sequence). CDR3 length equals 14 residues. The DNA for the CDR3 is TGTGCCAGCAGCAAGGGACGGCGAAATGAAAAACCGTTTTTT. Its protein product is CASSKGRRNEKPFF.

This clonotype was seen ten or more times. This sequence joins TRBV12-3 or TRBV12-4 and TRBJ1-1; no firm D call. The CDR3 consists of 14 residues. V shed 2 bases and J shed 6 bases, with 13 bases lying between them. CDR3 amino acids: CASSLRGGHPEAFF. The CDR3, as DNA: TGTGCCAGCAGTTTACGGGGAGGGCATCCTGAAGCTTTCTTT.

This rearrangement joins TRBV6-4 to TRBJ1-1; tentative D call: TRBD1 (6 bases). Deletions cut 4 bases from V and 1 base from J, with 19 bases between. This CDR3 is 17 amino acids long. From germline, CDR1 is MRHNA and CDR2 SNTAGT. CDR3 residues: CASSARGGGWENTEAFF. The CDR3 DNA is TGTGCCAGCAGTGCTAGAGGGGGGGGGTGGGAGAACACTGAAGCTTTCTTT.

Comments on this clonotype: Given the absence of the conserved phenylalanine or tryptophan at the CDR3 end, a read error is likely. Because the CDR3's place on the DNA is in doubt, the DNA is left out and the CDR3 is given as listed by TCRdb. The chain combines TRBV2 with TRBJ2-5. CDR1 and CDR2 (germline): SNHLY, FYNNEI. The CDR3 totals 9 residues, both ends included. The CDR3 region is CASSEAPGR.

This clonotype was seen at least ten times. The V call is TRBV25-1, the J call TRBJ1-2; TRBD1 is a possible D gene (5 bases). With 1 base removed from V and 4 bases from J, the gap between germline ends came to 10 bases. The CDR3 covers 14 residues. Germline assignment: CDR1 MGHDK and CDR2 SYGVNS. CDR3 protein: CASSESGGPYGYTF. CDR3 nucleotide sequence: TGTGCCAGCAGTGAATCGGGGGGTCCCTATGGCTACACCTTC.

Worth noting for this clonotype: One base away lies a much larger clone, so this may be a sequencing read error. Since no conserved phenylalanine or tryptophan closes the CDR3, a read error is the likely cause. The rearrangement uses TRBV20-1 and TRBJ2-7; 12 bases are shared with TRBD2. After removal of 6 bases from V and 7 bases from J, the junction contained 7 bases not matched to a gene. The germline V gene has CDR1 DFQATT and CDR2 SNEGSKA (reference sequence). This CDR3 is built from 13 residues. The CDR3 is CSALAGGPLEQYC. The CDR3 DNA sequence: TGCAGTGCGCTAGCGGGGGGGCCCTTAGAGCAGTACTGC.

This clonotype was observed a handful of times. The chain links TRBV5-8 to TRBJ2-7; D is uncertain. The germline V and J ends were trimmed by 1 base and 2 bases, with 10 bases remaining between them. Germline lookup yields CDR1 SGHTS and CDR2 YDEGEE. This CDR3 spans 14 amino acids. The CDR3 sequence: CASSLRYGPYEQYF. CDR3 nucleotide sequence: TGTGCCAGCAGCTTGAGGTACGGTCCCTACGAGCAGTACTTC.

This clonotype was seen many times. The V call is TRBV24-1, the J call TRBJ1-5; D possibly corresponds to TRBD1 (5 bases). Germline V CDR1 and CDR2: KGHDR, SFDVKD. V lost 9 bases and J 3 bases, leaving 17 bases between the germline ends. There are 15 residues in the CDR3. The CDR3 DNA sequence: TGTGCCACCGGGGGGGACGGAACCTACAATCAGCCCCAGCATTTT. Protein sequence: CATGGDGTYNQPQHF.

This clonotype was seen many times. The chain recombines TRBV7-9 with TRBJ2-2; no clear D gene. Deletions cut 8 bases from V and 2 bases from J, with 15 bases between. The germline V gene has CDR1 SEHNR and CDR2 FQNEAQ (reference sequence). This CDR3 comprises 15 residues. Here the CDR3 reads CASLPPLGNTGELFF. In DNA form, the CDR3 reads TGTGCCAGCCTCCCCCCCCTAGGTAACACCGGGGAGCTGTTTTTT. Supplemented by reference TRBV7-9 and TRBJ2-2, the full variable domain reads DTGVSQNPRHKITKRGQNVTFRCDPISEHNRLYWYRQTLGQGPEFLTYFQNEAQLEKSRLLSDRFSAERPKGSFSTLEIQRTEQGDSAMYLCASLPPLGNTGELFFGEGSRLTVL.

At least ten counts were recorded for this clonotype. The chain employs TRBV15 and TRBJ1-6; 9 positions agree with TRBD1. Germline values: CDR1 LNHNV, CDR2 YYDKDF (reference sequence). With 5 bases clipped from V and 7 bases from J, the junction kept 9 bases outside the gene matches. This CDR3 is 16 amino acids long. The DNA for the CDR3 is TGTGCCACCAGCCTGCTCGGGACAGGGACCAATTCACCCCTCCACTTT. This sequence encodes CATSLLGTGTNSPLHF. The full variable domain, rest sourced from reference TRBV15 and TRBJ1-6, is DAMVIQNPRYQVTQFGKPVTLSCSQTLNHNVMYWYQQKSSQAPKLLFHYYDKDFNNEADTPDNFQSRRPNTSFCFLDIRSPGLGDTAMYLCATSLLGTGTNSPLHFGNGTRLTVT.

The J gene is TRBJ1-4, the V gene TRBV29-1, with D uncertain. Germline assignment: CDR1 SQVTM and CDR2 ANQGSEA. V shed 3 bases and J shed 5 bases, with 4 bases lying between them. The CDR3 has 11 amino acids. The CDR3: CSVDPNEKLFF. The CDR3 coding sequence is TGCAGCGTTGACCCGAATGAAAAACTGTTTTTT. The full variable domain, completed using reference TRBV29-1 and TRBJ1-4, is SAVISQKPSRDICQRGTSLTIQCQVDSQVTMMFWYRQQPGQSLTLIATANQGSEATYESGFVIDKFPISRPNLTFSTLTVSNMSPEDSSIYLCSVDPNEKLFFGSGTQLSVL.

The table lists this clonotype with a few counts. The chain joins TRBV9 to TRBJ2-5; 7 nucleotides align to TRBD2. Germline V CDR1 and CDR2: SGDLS, YYNGEE. Germline trimming cut 4 bases from V and 3 bases from J; bases unmatched to any gene: 9. CDR3 length: 15 residues. The chain's CDR3 is CASSQRLAGEETQYF. The CDR3 DNA is TGTGCCAGCAGCCAGCGGTTGGCGGGAGAAGAGACCCAGTACTTC.

Points on this clonotype: No conserved phenylalanine or tryptophan ends this CDR3, so it is likely a read error. The chain couples TRBV7-8 to TRBJ1-2; TRBD1 aligns across 8 bases. V lost 5 bases to trimming and J lost 3 bases; unmatched junction nucleotides: 5. Germline loops: CDR1 SGHVS, CDR2 FQNEAQ. This CDR3 contains 14 residues. CDR3 residues: CASSRRTGYYGYTL. In DNA form, the CDR3 reads TGTGCCAGCAGCCGGAGGACAGGGTACTATGGCTACACCCTC.

This clonotype was seen repeatedly, ten times or more. V and J are TRBV11-2 and TRBJ2-5; the match to TRBD1 covers 9 bases. After removal of 5 bases from V and 3 bases from J, the junction contained 4 bases not matched to a gene. Per the germline V gene, CDR1 is SGHAT and CDR2 is FQNNGV. This CDR3 has 14 amino acids. The chain's CDR3 is CASSLWTGEETQYF. CDR3 nucleotides: TGTGCCAGCAGCCTCTGGACAGGGGAAGAGACCCAGTACTTC. Complete variable domain (other parts from reference TRBV11-2 and TRBJ2-5): EAGVAQSPRYKIIEKRQSVAFWCNPISGHATLYWYQQILGQGPKLLIQFQNNGVVDDSQLPKDRFSAERLKGVDSTLKIQPAKLEDSAVYLCASSLWTGEETQYFGPGTRLLVL.

The chain carries TRBV27 and TRBJ1-3; 9 bases match TRBD1. The CDR3 extends over 14 amino acids. The V gene end was trimmed by 9 bases and the J gene end by 9 bases; junction bases not matched to a gene: 12. CDR1 MNHEY and CDR2 SMNVEV come from the germline V gene (reference sequence). This CDR3 is CASSAMTGGGTIYF. CDR3 bases: TGTGCCAGTAGTGCCATGACAGGGGGAGGCACCATATATTTT.

On this clonotype: Relative to the germline gene, one junction end is altered; a read error may explain this. J is TRBJ2-7 and V is TRBV10-3; 9 bases agree with TRBD1. CDR1 is ENHRY and CDR2 is SYGVKD in the germline V gene. This CDR3 has 16 residues. This chain's CDR3 is CASSSLDRGVTYEQHF. The DNA for the CDR3 is TGTGCCAGCAGTTCCCTGGACAGGGGAGTAACCTACGAGCAGCACTTC.

In its sample, this clonotype was seen a few times. The chain links TRBV5-1 to TRBJ1-5; D is ambiguous. From germline, CDR1 is SGHRS and CDR2 YFSETQ. The CDR3 length is 15 residues. Trimming cost V 2 bases and J 4 bases, with 13 bases left between them. The CDR3 bases are TGCGCCAGCAGCTTCTACCCGGGGTCAAATCAGCCCCAGCATTTT. Translated: CASSFYPGSNQPQHF.

At least ten counts were recorded for this clonotype. One junction end does not reproduce the germline sequence, and a read error may be involved. The V and J genes are TRBV5-1 and TRBJ2-7; 9 nucleotides line up with TRBD1. The CDR3 is 14 amino acids. Germline CDR1 SGHRS, CDR2 YFSETQ. Here the CDR3 reads CASSHGTGTYEQYF. The DNA for the CDR3 is TGTGCCAGCAGTCACGGGACAGGGACCTACGAGCAGTACTTC.

Of note for this clonotype: One junction end does not reproduce the germline sequence, and a read error may be involved. The gene calls are TRBV7-2 and TRBJ1-2; 7 nucleotides line up with TRBD1. This CDR3 is built from 16 residues. Germline V gives CDR1 SGHTA, CDR2 FQGNSA. The CDR3 nucleotides are TGCGCCAGCAGCTTCAACCCGGCCGGGACAGTCTATGGCTACACCTTC. Translating it yields CASSFNPAGTVYGYTF.

This clonotype was recorded at least ten times. The V and J genes are TRBV14 and TRBJ2-5; D is unresolved. The ends were cut back, 2 bases at V and 0 bases at J, with 4 bases in the middle. From germline, CDR1 is SGHDN and CDR2 FVKESK. This CDR3 contains 13 residues. CDR3: CASSQLHQETQYF. The CDR3 DNA reads as TGTGCCAGCAGCCAACTGCACCAAGAGACCCAGTACTTC.

The DNA of the CDR3 is TGTGCCATCAGAGACCGCGACTCACCCCTCCACTTT. It encodes CAIRDRDSPLHF. V usage is TRBV10-3 and J usage is TRBJ1-6; D unresolved. The CDR3 extends over 12 amino acids. Per the germline V gene, CDR1 is ENHRY and CDR2 is SYGVKD. Deletions cut 6 bases from V and 10 bases from J, with 10 bases between.

The V gene is TRBV6-1, the J gene TRBJ2-7, with 7 bases that match TRBD1. V dropped 6 bases and J dropped 2; count of bases not matched to a gene: 7. The CDR3 consists of 14 residues. CDR1 is MNHNS, CDR2 SASEGT, per germline. The CDR3 region has the DNA TGTGCCAGCAGACCTCGGGACAGTACCTACGAGCAGTACTTC. Translated: CASRPRDSTYEQYF.

Only a few counts were recorded for this clonotype. The chain combines TRBV27 with TRBJ1-4; D is ambiguous. Per germline, CDR1 MNHEY and CDR2 SMNVEV (reference sequence). The CDR3 covers 15 residues. Trimming pared 5 bases from V and 4 bases from J, leaving 14 bases between. The CDR3 is CASSPIRNHNEKLFF. As DNA, the CDR3 is TGTGCCAGCAGTCCCATCAGGAACCATAATGAAAAACTGTTTTTT.